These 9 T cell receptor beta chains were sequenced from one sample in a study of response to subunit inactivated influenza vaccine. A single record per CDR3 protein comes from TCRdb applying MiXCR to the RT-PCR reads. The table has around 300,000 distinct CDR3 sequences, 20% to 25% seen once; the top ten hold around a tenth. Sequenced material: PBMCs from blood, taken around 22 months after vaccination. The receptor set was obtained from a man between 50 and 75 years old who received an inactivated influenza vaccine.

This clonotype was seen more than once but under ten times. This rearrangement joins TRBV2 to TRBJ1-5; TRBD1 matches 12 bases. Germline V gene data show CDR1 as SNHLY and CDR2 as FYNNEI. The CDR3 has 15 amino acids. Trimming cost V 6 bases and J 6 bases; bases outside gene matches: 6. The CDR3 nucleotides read TGTGCCAGCAGACGGGACAGGGGGCAGAGTCAGCCCCAGCATTTT. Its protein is CASRRDRGQSQPQHF.

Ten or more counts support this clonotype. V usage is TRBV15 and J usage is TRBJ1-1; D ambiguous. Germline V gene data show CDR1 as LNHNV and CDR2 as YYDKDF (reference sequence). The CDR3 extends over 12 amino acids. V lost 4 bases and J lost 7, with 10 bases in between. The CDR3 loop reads CATSKTVGEAFF. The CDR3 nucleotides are TGTGCCACCAGCAAGACGGTTGGTGAAGCTTTCTTT.

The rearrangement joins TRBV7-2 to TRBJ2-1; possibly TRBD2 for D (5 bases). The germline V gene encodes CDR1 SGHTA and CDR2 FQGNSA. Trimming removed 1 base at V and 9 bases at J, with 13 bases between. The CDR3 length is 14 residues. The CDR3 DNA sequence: TGTGCCAGCAGCTTAGGGGCTTCGAGGGCTGAGCAGTTCTTC. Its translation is CASSLGASRAEQFF. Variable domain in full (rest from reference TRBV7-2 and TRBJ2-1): GAGVSQSPSNKVTEKGKDVELRCDPISGHTALYWYRQSLGQGLEFLIYFQGNSAPDKSGLPSDRFSAERTGGSVSTLTIQRTQQEDSAVYLCASSLGASRAEQFFGPGTRLTVL.

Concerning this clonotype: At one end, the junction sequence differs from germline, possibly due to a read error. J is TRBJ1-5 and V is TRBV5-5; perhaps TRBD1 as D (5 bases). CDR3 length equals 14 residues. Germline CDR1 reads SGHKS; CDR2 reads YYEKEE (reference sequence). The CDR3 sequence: CASSSISGSQAQHF. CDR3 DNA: TGTGCCAGCAGCTCTATTTCAGGGAGTCAGGCCCAGCATTTT.

CDR3 residues: CASASGRHITIQYF. The CDR3 region has the DNA TGTGCCAGCGCTAGCGGGAGGCACATAACCATTCAGTACTTC. This chain connects TRBV28 to TRBJ2-4; 11 nucleotides agree with TRBD2. V lost 8 bases to trimming and J lost 9 bases; unmatched junction nucleotides: 9. This CDR3 spans 14 amino acids. Germline CDR1 and CDR2: MDHEN and SYDVKM.

The CDR3 loop is CASRSGTGGNTEAFF. In DNA, the CDR3 is TGTGCCAGCAGGTCCGGGACAGGGGGCAACACTGAAGCTTTCTTT. This chain uses TRBV7-9 with TRBJ1-1; 12 positions match TRBD1. CDR1 SEHNR and CDR2 FQNEAQ come from the germline V gene (reference sequence). The CDR3 totals 15 residues. Losses at the gene ends were 6 bases for V and 2 bases for J; bases not matched to a gene: 4.

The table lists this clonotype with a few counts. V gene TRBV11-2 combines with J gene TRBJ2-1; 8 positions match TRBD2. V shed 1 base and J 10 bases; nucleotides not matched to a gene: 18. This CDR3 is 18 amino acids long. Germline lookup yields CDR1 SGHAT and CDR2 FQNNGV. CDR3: CASSLGEEAGAYFKEQFF. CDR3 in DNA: TGTGCCAGCAGCTTAGGAGAGGAAGCGGGGGCCTACTTCAAGGAGCAGTTCTTC.

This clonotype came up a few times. CDR3 DNA: TGCGCCAGCAGCTTGATGCAGGGGGCAGTGGGGAACACTGAAGCTTTCTTT. This gives the protein CASSLMQGAVGNTEAFF. The chain has TRBV5-1 and TRBJ1-1; TRBD1 matches 8 bases. V lost 1 base and J lost 1; bases outside the gene matches: 9. The CDR3 consists of 17 residues. The germline V gene has CDR1 SGHRS and CDR2 YFSETQ.

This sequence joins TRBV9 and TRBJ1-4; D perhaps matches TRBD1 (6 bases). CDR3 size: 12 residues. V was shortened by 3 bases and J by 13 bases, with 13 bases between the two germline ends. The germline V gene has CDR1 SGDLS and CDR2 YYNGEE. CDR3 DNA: TGTGCCAGCAGCGACAGGGAAGGACGACTGTTTTTT. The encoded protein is CASSDREGRLFF. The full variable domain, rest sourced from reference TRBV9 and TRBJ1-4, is DSGVTQTPKHLITATGQRVTLRCSPRSGDLSVYWYQQSLDQGLQFLIQYYNGEERAKGNILERFSAQQFPDLHSELNLSSLELGDSALYFCASSDREGRLFFGSGTQLSVL.